What follows is one T cell receptor (beta chain) and its context. Its antigen remains unknown. The sample originates from a study of glioma-infiltrating T cells after dendritic cell vaccination. About the research overall: Dendritic cells derived from monocytes and pulsed with autologous tumor lysate formed the vaccine. Dendritic cell vaccine was injected intradermally three times, biweekly. The study, taken as a whole, reports: Higher TCR clonality did not directly relate to longer survival.

TCRdb keeps only in-frame clones here, not all; method: immunoSEQ multiplex PCR. The profile shows tens of thousands of clones, 85% of them singletons. Documented time point: after dendritic cell vaccination, including at tumor progression/relapse. Looked up from germline, CDR1 is MNHEY and CDR2 is SMNVEV (reference sequence). The V gene lost 6 bases and the J gene lost 0 bases, with 8 bases spanning the gap. The CDR3 has 13 amino acids. This specimen was blood, taken after dendritic cell vaccination. This TCR was sampled from a human donor with glioblastoma. The chain combines TRBV27 with TRBJ1-1; D is undetermined. In DNA, the CDR3 is TGTGCCAGCAGAGACACGATGAACACTGAAGCTTTCTTT. It specifies CASRDTMNTEAFF.